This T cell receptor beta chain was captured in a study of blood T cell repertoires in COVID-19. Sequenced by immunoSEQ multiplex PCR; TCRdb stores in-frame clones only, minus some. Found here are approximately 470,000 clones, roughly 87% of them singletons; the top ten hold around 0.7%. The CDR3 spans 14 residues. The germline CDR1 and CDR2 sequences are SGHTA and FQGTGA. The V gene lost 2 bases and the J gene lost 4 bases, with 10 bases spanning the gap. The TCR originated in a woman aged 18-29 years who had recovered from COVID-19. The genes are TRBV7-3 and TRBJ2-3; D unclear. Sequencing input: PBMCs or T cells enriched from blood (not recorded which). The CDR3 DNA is TGTGCCAGCAGCTTAGAGCTAGAGGCAGATACGCAGTATTTT. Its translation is CASSLELEADTQYF.